These 26 T cell receptor beta chains were sequenced from one sample in a study of CD8 T cells in ankylosing spondylitis. Study-level points and caveats: Seemingly distinctive of ankylosing spondylitis blood was a TCR beta motif formed by eight highly homologous variants.

The antigens of these receptors remain unknown. TCRdb reprocessed the 5' RACE reads via MiXCR and lists one record per CDR3 protein. The sample shows 800,000 to 900,000 distinct CDR3 sequences, about 11% of them seen only once. The specimen was blood, either unsorted or a sorted T cell fraction (not recorded which). These receptors all stem from a male donor with ankylosing spondylitis.

The chain couples TRBV7-3 to TRBJ2-1; D uncertain. CDR1 is SGHTA, CDR2 FQGTGA, per germline. There are 13 residues in the CDR3. Trimming took 4 bases from V and 7 from J, leaving 11 bases between them. The CDR3 DNA follows: TGTGCCAGCAGCTCCCAGCATGGGAATGAGCAGTTCTTC. Protein: CASSSQHGNEQFF.

In its sample, this clonotype was seen a few times. This chain joins TRBV7-8 and TRBJ2-7, with TRBD1 matching over 9 bases. The V gene end was trimmed by 5 bases and the J gene end by 4 bases; junction bases not matched to a gene: 12. The CDR3 contains 16 residues. CDR1 and CDR2 (germline): SGHVS, FQNEAQ. The CDR3: CASSPIQGALLYEQYF. The CDR3 nucleotides are TGTGCCAGCAGCCCAATACAGGGGGCCCTACTTTACGAGCAGTACTTC.

This clonotype was seen a few times. The V and J genes are TRBV6-1 and TRBJ1-5; D gene uncertain. Germline assignment: CDR1 MNHNS and CDR2 SASEGT. The V gene lost 4 bases and the J gene lost 0 bases, with 4 bases spanning the gap. The CDR3 has 13 residues. CDR3 bases: TGTGCCAGCAGTGTATATAGCAATCAGCCCCAGCATTTT. Protein: CASSVYSNQPQHF.

This chain joins TRBV6-2 or TRBV6-3 and TRBJ1-6; D not certain. Germline loops: CDR1 MNHEY, CDR2 SVGEGT. V shed 3 bases and J shed 3 bases, with 15 bases lying between them. The CDR3 covers 17 residues. This CDR3 reads CASSYNAVKIYNSPLHF. The CDR3, as DNA: TGTGCCAGCAGTTATAACGCGGTCAAGATCTATAATTCACCCCTCCACTTT.

The rearrangement uses TRBV7-2 and TRBJ2-7; D may be TRBD1 (6 bases). This CDR3 has 15 residues. Germline lookup yields CDR1 SGHTA and CDR2 FQGNSA. V was trimmed by 3 bases and J by 4 bases, leaving 16 bases between them. Written as DNA, the CDR3 is TGTGCCAGCAGCTTTATCTCGGGACAACTTTACGAGCAGTACTTC. Translating gives CASSFISGQLYEQYF. Full variable domain (rest looked up from reference TRBV7-2 and TRBJ2-7): GAGVSQSPSNKVTEKGKDVELRCDPISGHTALYWYRQSLGQGLEFLIYFQGNSAPDKSGLPSDRFSAERTGGSVSTLTIQRTQQEDSAVYLCASSFISGQLYEQYFGPGTRLTVT.

The V gene is TRBV4-3, the J gene TRBJ1-4; D is perhaps TRBD1 (6 bases). The V end lost 3 bases, the J end lost 4 bases, and 12 bases lay between the germline ends. The CDR3 contains 15 residues. Germline assignment: CDR1 LGHNA and CDR2 YSLEER. CDR3 bases: TGCGCCAGCAGCCAGCAACAGGGACTTAATGAAAAACTGTTTTTT. Its translation: CASSQQQGLNEKLFF.

This clonotype was recorded at least ten times. CDR3 loop: CASSPDRGNTGELFF. As DNA, the CDR3 is TGTGCCAGCAGCCCGGACAGGGGAAACACCGGGGAGCTGTTTTTT. The chain employs TRBV7-2 and TRBJ2-2; 9 bases are shared with TRBD1. CDR3 length: 15 amino acids. Germline V lookup: CDR1 SGHTA, CDR2 FQGNSA. Losses at the gene ends were 5 bases for V and 2 bases for J; bases not matched to a gene: 3.

This clonotype has at least ten counts. The chain joins TRBV7-2 to TRBJ2-1; D is ambiguous. Trimming took 3 bases from V and 9 from J, leaving 3 bases between them. Germline loops: CDR1 SGHTA, CDR2 FQGNSA. The CDR3 runs 10 residues. CDR3 coding DNA: TGTGCCAGCAGCTTCACTGAGCAGTTCTTC. This encodes CASSFTEQFF.

The chain couples TRBV9 to TRBJ2-1, with D possibly being TRBD2 (7 bases). This CDR3 region has 15 residues. The germline V and J ends were trimmed by 4 bases and 6 bases, with 17 bases remaining between them. Germline V gene data show CDR1 as SGDLS and CDR2 as YYNGEE. For the CDR3, the DNA is TGTGCCAGCAGCTCACTACGGGGGGCGGGCAATGAGCAGTTCTTC. This translates into CASSSLRGAGNEQFF.

In its sample, this clonotype was seen a few times. The V and J genes are TRBV5-6 and TRBJ2-7; 7 nucleotides match TRBD1. The junction had 10 bases not matched to a gene; V was cut back by 4 bases and J by 6 bases. The CDR3 spans 14 residues. Per germline, CDR1 SGHDT and CDR2 YYEEEE. In DNA form, the CDR3 reads TGTGCCAGCAGCAGACTCACAGGGGATCTCGAGCAGTACTTC. Protein sequence: CASSRLTGDLEQYF.

The genes are TRBV11-2 and TRBJ2-1; 8 nucleotides line up with TRBD1. Germline trimming cut 6 bases from V and 4 bases from J; bases unmatched to any gene: 11. This CDR3 comprises 16 residues. Germline CDR1 SGHAT, CDR2 FQNNGV. The CDR3 DNA is TGTGCCAGCAGTCCGGACAGGGCTTTGGGTTACAATGAGCAGTTCTTC. Encoded protein: CASSPDRALGYNEQFF. Variable domain in full (rest from reference TRBV11-2 and TRBJ2-1): EAGVAQSPRYKIIEKRQSVAFWCNPISGHATLYWYQQILGQGPKLLIQFQNNGVVDDSQLPKDRFSAERLKGVDSTLKIQPAKLEDSAVYLCASSPDRALGYNEQFFGPGTRLTVL.

V is TRBV3-1 and J is TRBJ2-7; the D gene is possibly TRBD1 (5 bases). The CDR3 has 12 residues. The V end lost 0 bases, the J end lost 9 bases, and 9 bases lay between the germline ends. Germline V gene data show CDR1 as LGHDT and CDR2 as YNNKEL (reference sequence). The CDR3 here is CASSQDQGMQYF. The CDR3 nucleotides read TGTGCCAGCAGCCAAGATCAGGGCATGCAGTACTTC.

This sequence joins TRBV30 and TRBJ2-3; D unclear. The germline V and J ends were trimmed by 4 bases and 5 bases, with 19 bases remaining between them. Germline V gene sequence: CDR1 GTSNPN, CDR2 SVGIG (reference sequence). The CDR3 is made up of 15 amino acids. The CDR3, as DNA: TGTGCCTGGATGAAGATAGGCAGCTGGGAAGATACGCAGTATTTT. Its translation: CAWMKIGSWEDTQYF.

This clonotype appeared many times. The chain uses TRBV12-3 or TRBV12-4 and TRBJ2-3, with D uncertain. Trimming removed 7 bases at V and 6 bases at J, with 8 bases between. This CDR3 is 11 amino acids long. The DNA for the CDR3 is TGTGCCAGCACCTTGGGGGATACGCAGTATTTT. This encodes CASTLGDTQYF.

The genes are TRBV20-1 and TRBJ2-7, with 12 bases lining up with TRBD2. Trimming at V came to 5 bases and at J to 4 bases, leaving 12 bases not matched to a gene. The CDR3 is 16 residues long. The germline V gene has CDR1 DFQATT and CDR2 SNEGSKA (reference sequence). The CDR3 nucleotides read TGCAGTGCTGCGCCGACTAGCGGGAGTCAGAGGTACGAGCAGTACTTC. It codes for CSAAPTSGSQRYEQYF.

At least ten counts were recorded for this clonotype. V usage is TRBV6-2 or TRBV6-3 and J usage is TRBJ2-7; D uncertain. This CDR3 has 13 amino acids. Germline-derived CDR1 and CDR2 are MNHEY and SVGEGT. Trimming cost V 2 bases and J 3 bases, with 8 bases left between them. In DNA, the CDR3 is TGTGCCAGCAGTTACCTCCCCTACTACGAGCAGTACTTC. This gives the protein CASSYLPYYEQYF.

The chain is built from TRBV18 and TRBJ1-5; D unresolved. V lost 2 bases to trimming and J lost 3 bases, with 8 bases between them. CDR3 length equals 14 residues. Germline V gives CDR1 KGHSH, CDR2 LQKENI. The CDR3 here is CASSPKDNNQPQHF. In DNA form, the CDR3 reads TGTGCCAGCTCACCAAAGGATAACAATCAGCCCCAGCATTTT.

This clonotype was seen a handful of times. V gene TRBV9 combines with J gene TRBJ2-3; 7 bases line up with TRBD1. J gave up 8 bases and V 4 bases, and 10 bases lay outside the gene matches. The length of the CDR3 is 14 residues. CDR1 and CDR2 from the germline V gene are SGDLS and YYNGEE. CDR3 bases: TGTGCCAGCAGCCCAAGACAGGGTTTAGGTACGCAGTATTTT. Protein: CASSPRQGLGTQYF.

With regard to this clonotype: A much larger clone is a single base away; this may be a read error. The chain couples TRBV29-1 to TRBJ2-7, with 12 nucleotides matching TRBD2. CDR3 length equals 15 residues. CDR1 and CDR2 from the germline V gene are SQVTM and ANQGSEA. Here the CDR3 DNA reads TGCAACGTTGAAGACACCACTAGCGGGAGGTACGAGCAGTACTTC. Translated, it gives CNVEDTTSGRYEQYF.

This clonotype appeared a few times. V is TRBV5-1 and J is TRBJ2-6; maybe TRBD1 (5 bases). Trimming cost V 3 bases and J 2 bases, with 9 bases left between them. The CDR3 is 15 residues long. Germline loops: CDR1 SGHRS, CDR2 YFSETQ. In DNA, the CDR3 is TGCGCCAGCAGCTCACCCAGGGCTGGGGCCAACGTCCTGACTTTC. This codes for CASSSPRAGANVLTF. Variable domain in full (rest from reference TRBV5-1 and TRBJ2-6): KAGVTQTPRYLIKTRGQQVTLSCSPISGHRSVSWYQQTPGQGLQFLFEYFSETQRNKGNFPGRFSGRQFSNSRSEMNVSTLELGDSALYLCASSSPRAGANVLTFGAGSRLTVL.

This clonotype was detected many times. This chain connects TRBV10-3 to TRBJ2-7; tentatively, D is TRBD2 (6 bases). The CDR3 totals 13 residues. Trimming took 0 bases from V and 4 from J, leaving 7 bases between them. The germline gives CDR1 ENHRY, CDR2 SYGVKD. DNA for the CDR3: TGTGCCATCAGTGAGTCGGGAGGTTACGAGCAGTACTTC. It yields the protein CAISESGGYEQYF.

This clonotype was picked up a small number of times. This rearrangement joins TRBV4-3 to TRBJ2-5; D is undetermined. The V gene's germline CDR1 is LGHNA and CDR2 YSLEER. CDR3 length: 14 amino acids. Trimming stripped 4 bases from V and 5 bases from J, with 14 bases between. CDR3: CASSLRHPQETQYF. In DNA form, the CDR3 reads TGCGCCAGCAGCCTCCGACATCCGCAGGAGACCCAGTACTTC.

The rearrangement joins TRBV29-1 to TRBJ1-1, with TRBD1 identical over 7 bases. Germline V gives CDR1 SQVTM, CDR2 ANQGSEA. The ends lost 4 bases at V and 0 bases at J; junction bases unmatched: 5. The CDR3 spans 14 residues. In nucleotides, the CDR3 is TGCAGCGTTGGTGGGACAGAGTTGAACACTGAAGCTTTCTTT. Translating gives CSVGGTELNTEAFF.

This clonotype has just a few counts. The chain links TRBV20-1 to TRBJ2-5, with a weak D call TRBD1 (5 bases). Germline V lookup: CDR1 DFQATT, CDR2 SNEGSKA (reference sequence). CDR3 size: 14 residues. The V end lost 0 bases, the J end lost 4 bases, and 12 bases lay between the germline ends. This CDR3 is CSARDRQGVETQYF. CDR3 coding DNA: TGCAGTGCTAGAGATCGCCAAGGGGTAGAGACCCAGTACTTC.

The rearrangement links TRBV4-2 to TRBJ1-1; possibly TRBD1 for D (5 bases). The CDR3 is 16 residues long. The germline V and J ends were trimmed by 0 bases and 0 bases, with 11 bases remaining between them. CDR1 and CDR2 from the germline V gene are LGHNA and YNFKEQ. The CDR3 DNA follows: TGTGCCAGCAGCCAAGAGAGGACACTAGTGAACACTGAAGCTTTCTTT. Amino acids: CASSQERTLVNTEAFF.

V is TRBV20-1 and J is TRBJ2-1; 7 positions agree with TRBD2. Trimming removed 3 bases from V and 9 bases from J; junction bases left unmatched: 14. This CDR3 is 15 amino acids long. Germline loops: CDR1 DFQATT, CDR2 SNEGSKA (reference sequence). In DNA form, the CDR3 reads TGCAGTGCTAGGAAAGCGGGAATACAAGCCCTTGAGCAGTTCTTC. Its protein product is CSARKAGIQALEQFF.